The clone carrying this T cell receptor beta chain was observed at least ten times. The antigen remains undetermined. The sample comes from a study of CD8+CD57+ T cells in acquired aplastic anemia. At the level of the study: CD4+ and CD8+ cells, once sorted, gave DNA averaging approximately 3.3 ug. Healthy donors gave roughly 9.9 million reads on average for CD4+ cells.

Overall study results and limits: Patients shared approximately 30 CD8+ CDR3 sequences with controls. In CD8+ cells, Simpson's diversity showed no significant difference between patients and controls.

Germline lookup yields CDR1 MGHRA and CDR2 YSYEKL. V lost 4 bases and J lost 9, with 25 bases in between. The CDR3 covers 16 residues. Genomic DNA, the template, was used for profiling of the TCR beta VDJ and CDR3. TCRdb used MiXCR to reprocess the reads, holding one entry per CDR3 protein. The repertoire has some 130,000 distinct CDR3 sequences, 41% of them found once; the top ten carry 7.5% to 9.5%. The rearrangement links TRBV4-1 to TRBJ2-7, with D perhaps TRBD1 or TRBD2 (5 bases each). Sequencing was done on a sample of sorted CD4+, CD8+, or CD8+CD57+ T cells (not recorded which) from PBMCs. This TCR derives from a human donor in good health, serving as a control. CDR3 DNA: TGCGCCAGCAGCCTAGAACCGGGACGGAAAATGTTGGGGCAGTACTTC. It encodes CASSLEPGRKMLGQYF.